What follows are 31 T cell receptor beta chains derived from one specimen sequenced in a study of shared clonotypes between healthy human individuals. The assay was immunoSEQ multiplex PCR, and TCRdb's table has in-frame clones only and misses some. The data hold about 2 million clones, with approximately 95% observed a single time. Naive CD8 cells, CD45RO-negative and positively selected for CCR7, excluded terminally differentiated effector memory CD45RA+ cells. The sequenced material came from naive CD8+ T cells sorted from blood. Receptor source: a man aged 18 to 30 in good health.

The chain employs TRBV6-1 and TRBJ2-3; no reliable D call. V lost 2 bases and J 2 bases, leaving 11 bases between the germline ends. CDR1 is MNHNS and CDR2 is SASEGT in the germline V gene. The CDR3 extends over 15 amino acids. CDR3 nucleotides: TGTGCCAGCAGTGAATTCACAGAACCCACAGATACGCAGTATTTT. Protein: CASSEFTEPTDTQYF.

The J gene is TRBJ2-3, the V gene TRBV19; TRBD2 might be the D (5 bases). The V and J ends lost 1 base and 5 bases respectively, with 13 bases between them. From germline, CDR1 is LNHDA and CDR2 SQIVND (reference sequence). The CDR3 runs 15 residues. CDR3 sequence reads: CASSIGSGLGDTQYF. The DNA for the CDR3 is TGTGCCAGTAGTATAGGATCGGGATTGGGAGATACGCAGTATTTT.

Concerning this clone itself: Other DNA sequences in this specimen translate into the identical CDR3. The CDR3 reads CASSPGTSGTYEQYF. In DNA, the CDR3 is TGTGCCAGCAGTCCTGGGACTAGCGGAACCTACGAGCAGTACTTC. The V call is TRBV27, the J call TRBJ2-7; 11 bases align to TRBD2. Germline CDR1 MNHEY, CDR2 SMNVEV (reference sequence). The CDR3 length is 15 residues. V shed 5 bases and J 2 bases; nucleotides not matched to a gene: 5.

V gene TRBV7-9 combines with J gene TRBJ2-7, with TRBD2 matching 8 bases. Germline CDR1 SEHNR, CDR2 FQNEAQ (reference sequence). CDR3 length: 18 residues. Germline trimming cut 1 base from V and 6 bases from J; bases unmatched to any gene: 17. The CDR3 spells CASSLVGGEVGLGLEQYF. The CDR3 coding sequence is TGTGCCAGCAGCTTAGTTGGAGGTGAGGTGGGACTAGGCCTCGAGCAGTACTTC.

The CDR3 reads CASSPTGAWEEQYF. The CDR3 DNA follows: TGTGCCAGCAGTCCCACCGGAGCCTGGGAAGAGCAGTACTTC. V is TRBV28 and J is TRBJ2-7, with D unresolved. This CDR3 spans 14 amino acids. In germline, CDR1 is MDHEN, CDR2 SYDVKM. The V and J ends lost 5 bases and 7 bases respectively, with 18 bases between them.

This chain links TRBV27 with TRBJ2-5; TRBD2 aligns across 8 bases. V lost 2 bases to trimming and J lost 5 bases; unmatched junction nucleotides: 13. CDR1 MNHEY and CDR2 SMNVEV come from the germline V gene (reference sequence). CDR3 length: 17 residues. This CDR3 is CASSLGSSGPGRETQYF. For the CDR3, the DNA is TGTGCCAGCAGTTTAGGGTCTAGCGGGCCGGGGCGGGAGACCCAGTACTTC.

A remark on this clone: Other DNA sequences in the sample encode the same CDR3. The CDR3 nucleotides are TGTGCCAGCAGCTTTGGTAACACCGGGGAGCTGTTTTTT. Its translation is CASSFGNTGELFF. The V call is TRBV5-6, the J call TRBJ2-2; D gene ambiguous. Trimming shortened V by 2 bases and J by 2 bases, and 4 bases separated the two germline ends. CDR1 is SGHDT and CDR2 is YYEEEE in the germline V gene. This CDR3 spans 13 amino acids.

The genes are TRBV2 and TRBJ2-1, with TRBD2 matching over 11 bases. The CDR3 runs to 18 residues. Germline V gene sequence: CDR1 SNHLY, CDR2 FYNNEI. Trimming at V came to 4 bases and at J to 2 bases, leaving 10 bases not matched to a gene. The DNA for the CDR3 is TGTGCCAGCAGTGGAGGTCTAGCGGGGGGTGTTACCTACAATGAGCAGTTCTTC. Translating gives CASSGGLAGGVTYNEQFF.

The chain links TRBV7-9 to TRBJ1-5, with TRBD1 matching over 7 bases. CDR3 length: 15 amino acids. The V segment lost 5 bases and the J segment 0 bases; nucleotides outside the gene matches: 4. Germline V lookup: CDR1 SEHNR, CDR2 FQNEAQ (reference sequence). The CDR3 loop reads CASSGTVDSNQPQHF. The DNA of the CDR3 is TGTGCCAGCAGCGGGACAGTAGATAGCAATCAGCCCCAGCATTTT.

The chain employs TRBV29-1 and TRBJ2-7; 8 bases agree with TRBD1. CDR3 length: 15 amino acids. Germline lookup yields CDR1 SQVTM and CDR2 ANQGSEA. V dropped 1 base and J dropped 3; count of bases not matched to a gene: 8. CDR3 in DNA: TGCAGCGTTGAAGTTCCGGGACAGGCTATCTACGAGCAGTACTTC. Its protein product is CSVEVPGQAIYEQYF.

The chain couples TRBV27 to TRBJ2-1; D ambiguous. The germline V gene encodes CDR1 MNHEY and CDR2 SMNVEV (reference sequence). V was cut by 2 bases and J by 8 bases, with 10 bases left in between. The CDR3 length is 13 residues. CDR3 nucleotides: TGTGCCAGCAGTTTAGGTAGAAGGTATGAGCAGTTCTTC. The encoded protein is CASSLGRRYEQFF.

The chain is built from TRBV9 and TRBJ1-4; 8 nucleotides line up with TRBD1. Germline V lookup: CDR1 SGDLS, CDR2 YYNGEE. This CDR3 spans 15 amino acids. V gave up 4 bases and J gave up 6 bases; unmatched junction bases: 8. CDR3 protein: CASSLGQGEHEKLFF. DNA for the CDR3: TGTGCCAGCAGCCTCGGACAGGGAGAACATGAAAAACTGTTTTTT.

The chain combines TRBV19 with TRBJ2-7; 10 nucleotides agree with TRBD2. V shed 7 bases, J shed 3 bases, and the junction held 3 bases outside the gene matches. Per germline, CDR1 LNHDA and CDR2 SQIVND (reference sequence). The CDR3 runs to 13 residues. The CDR3 sequence is CASNQREGYEQYF. The CDR3 DNA reads as TGTGCCAGTAATCAGCGGGAGGGCTACGAGCAGTACTTC. The full variable domain, in which reference TRBV19 and TRBJ2-7 provide the parts outside the CDR3, is DGGITQSPKYLFRKEGQNVTLSCEQNLNHDAMYWYRQDPGQGLRLIYYSQIVNDFQKGDIAEGYSVSREKKESFPLTVTSAQKNPTAFYLCASNQREGYEQYFGPGTRLTVT.

Remarks on this clone: Other DNA sequences of this sample code for an identical CDR3. This chain uses TRBV5-4 with TRBJ2-7; 7 nucleotides match TRBD1. The CDR3 runs 13 residues. Germline values: CDR1 SGHNT, CDR2 YYREEE (reference sequence). J was trimmed by 3 bases and V by 4 bases; bases with no gene match: 4. CDR3 protein: CASSTGESYEQYF. In DNA, the CDR3 is TGTGCCAGCAGCACAGGGGAGAGCTACGAGCAGTACTTC.

This rearrangement joins TRBV6-1 to TRBJ2-7; 7 nucleotides agree with TRBD1. V was clipped by 2 bases and J by 6 bases; unmatched bases: 4. CDR1 is MNHNS and CDR2 is SASEGT in the germline V gene. The CDR3 loop spans 13 amino acids. CDR3 sequence reads: CASSERTGLEQYF. The CDR3 nucleotides read TGTGCCAGCAGTGAAAGGACAGGTCTCGAGCAGTACTTC.

The V gene is TRBV4-1, the J gene TRBJ1-5, with 7 bases fitting TRBD1. Germline trimming cut 2 bases from V and 5 bases from J; bases unmatched to any gene: 3. The CDR3 is 14 residues long. CDR1 and CDR2 from the germline V gene are MGHRA and YSYEKL. CDR3 bases: TGCGCCAGCAGCCAAAACAGGGGAGATCAGCCCCAGCATTTT. This sequence encodes CASSQNRGDQPQHF.

The chain couples TRBV10-3 to TRBJ1-4, with TRBD1 as a possible D gene (6 bases). CDR1 and CDR2 from the germline V gene are ENHRY and SYGVKD. V lost 10 bases and J 4 bases, leaving 19 bases between the germline ends. The CDR3 consists of 15 residues. CDR3 residues: CANETGKGVNEKLFF. For the CDR3, the DNA is TGTGCCAACGAAACAGGGAAGGGGGTTAATGAAAAACTGTTTTTT.

This chain connects TRBV30 to TRBJ1-5, with D unclear. CDR1 and CDR2 from the germline V gene are GTSNPN and SVGIG (reference sequence). V lost 1 base and J lost 7, with 14 bases in between. This CDR3 contains 14 residues. As DNA, the CDR3 is TGTGCCTGGAGTGGGTCATCATCAGAACAGCCCCAGCATTTT. Protein: CAWSGSSSEQPQHF.

This clone was recorded only once. The V gene is TRBV27, the J gene TRBJ2-3, with D perhaps matching TRBD1 or TRBD2 (5 bases each). The germline V and J ends were trimmed by 4 bases and 6 bases, with 20 bases remaining between them. Germline lookup yields CDR1 MNHEY and CDR2 SMNVEV (reference sequence). The CDR3 has 16 residues. CDR3 region: CASSYAGSPGSDTQYF. CDR3 in DNA: TGTGCCAGCAGTTACGCAGGGAGCCCGGGGTCCGATACGCAGTATTTT.

In this sample, this clone turned up once. V is TRBV7-9 and J is TRBJ2-2; D is perhaps TRBD2 (6 bases). This CDR3 has 18 residues. Trimming left V 1 base short and J 5 bases short, with 20 bases between. CDR1 SEHNR and CDR2 FQNEAQ come from the germline V gene (reference sequence). CDR3 in amino acids: CASSLGSVLAKGTGELFF. The CDR3 coding sequence is TGTGCCAGCAGCTTAGGGAGCGTCCTAGCGAAAGGTACCGGGGAGCTGTTTTTT.

The rearrangement links TRBV19 to TRBJ1-3; D not resolved. V was cut by 6 bases and J by 0 bases, with 18 bases left in between. The CDR3 has 17 amino acids. Looked up from germline, CDR1 is LNHDA and CDR2 is SQIVND (reference sequence). CDR3 sequence: CASRQSPGRDSGNTIYF. The CDR3 DNA reads as TGTGCCAGTAGGCAATCCCCGGGCCGCGACTCTGGAAACACCATATATTTT.

CDR3 protein: CASSIVWASGGNIQYF. The CDR3, as DNA: TGTGCCAGTAGTATAGTCTGGGCTAGCGGGGGGAACATTCAGTACTTC. This chain joins TRBV19 and TRBJ2-4, with 11 bases identical to TRBD2. V gave up 1 base and J gave up 7 bases; unmatched junction bases: 6. Germline assignment: CDR1 LNHDA and CDR2 SQIVND (reference sequence). There are 16 residues in the CDR3. Combining the CDR3 with reference TRBV19 and TRBJ2-4 gives the whole variable domain DGGITQSPKYLFRKEGQNVTLSCEQNLNHDAMYWYRQDPGQGLRLIYYSQIVNDFQKGDIAEGYSVSREKKESFPLTVTSAQKNPTAFYLCASSIVWASGGNIQYFGAGTRLSVL.

This clone appeared a single time. The chain is built from TRBV7-9 and TRBJ1-6, with D tentatively TRBD1 (5 bases). Germline CDR1 and CDR2: SEHNR and FQNEAQ (reference sequence). This CDR3 has 17 residues. Trimming cost V 1 base and J 3 bases, with 13 bases left between them. The CDR3 nucleotides are TGTGCCAGCAGCTTAGAGGCGTCGGGGGACTATAATTCACCCCTCCACTTT. This encodes CASSLEASGDYNSPLHF.

V and J are TRBV5-5 and TRBJ1-2, with D perhaps matching TRBD1 (5 bases). Germline-derived CDR1 and CDR2 are SGHKS and YYEKEE (reference sequence). This CDR3 region has 14 residues. V lost 7 bases, J lost 4 bases, and 17 bases lay in between. The CDR3 region has the DNA TGTGCCAGCGGCGGGACGGATCTTCTCTATGGCTACACCTTC. Residues: CASGGTDLLYGYTF.

This chain connects TRBV29-1 to TRBJ2-4, with D possibly being TRBD2 (6 bases). V dropped 4 bases and J dropped 5 bases, with 9 bases sitting between them. CDR3 length: 12 residues. Germline lookup yields CDR1 SQVTM and CDR2 ANQGSEA. The CDR3 nucleotides are TGCAGCGTTGTAGGAGGGCAAAACATTCAGTACTTC. This encodes CSVVGGQNIQYF.

This sequence joins TRBV10-2 and TRBJ2-1; 13 bases align to TRBD2. Germline V gene data show CDR1 as WSHSY and CDR2 as SAAADI. With V trimmed by 0 bases and J by 1 base, 9 bases remained unmatched. The CDR3 runs to 20 residues. The CDR3 loop reads CASSESTGLAGEYSYNEQFF. The CDR3 DNA sequence: TGCGCCAGCAGTGAGTCGACAGGACTAGCGGGGGAGTATTCCTACAATGAGCAGTTCTTC.

The CDR3 DNA sequence: TGTGCCAGCAGCCGTAGTCAGGACTATAATTCACCCCTCCACTTT. Protein: CASSRSQDYNSPLHF. The genes are TRBV11-2 and TRBJ1-6; no clear D. This CDR3 has 15 residues. The ends were cut back, 5 bases at V and 3 bases at J, with 11 bases in the middle. Looked up from germline, CDR1 is SGHAT and CDR2 is FQNNGV.

V and J are TRBV27 and TRBJ2-1; TRBD1 agrees at 10 bases. The junction had 13 bases not matched to a gene; V was cut back by 10 bases and J by 4 bases. The germline V gene has CDR1 MNHEY and CDR2 SMNVEV (reference sequence). The CDR3 is made up of 16 amino acids. Written as DNA, the CDR3 is TGTGCCAACGTGCGACAGGGGGCGTGGTGGTACAATGAGCAGTTCTTC. The encoded protein is CANVRQGAWWYNEQFF.

The CDR3 loop reads CASSLRSSWYNEQFF. In nucleotides, the CDR3 is TGTGCCAGCAGTTTAAGGTCTAGCTGGTACAATGAGCAGTTCTTC. The rearrangement links TRBV27 to TRBJ2-1, with D possibly TRBD2 on 5 matching bases. CDR3 length: 15 amino acids. From germline, CDR1 is MNHEY and CDR2 SMNVEV (reference sequence). Trimming pared 2 bases from V and 4 bases from J, leaving 12 bases between.

The chain recombines TRBV6-4 with TRBJ2-5; 8 bases map to TRBD1. Germline V gene data show CDR1 as MRHNA and CDR2 as SNTAGT. With V trimmed by 3 bases and J by 5 bases, 8 bases remained unmatched. The CDR3 consists of 15 residues. The CDR3 is CASSDPPDRAETQYF. CDR3 sequence (DNA): TGTGCCAGCAGTGATCCGCCGGACAGGGCGGAGACCCAGTACTTC.

V usage is TRBV29-1 and J usage is TRBJ2-5, with D possibly TRBD1 on 5 matching bases. V dropped 1 base and J dropped 1 base, with 7 bases sitting between them. Germline loops: CDR1 SQVTM, CDR2 ANQGSEA. The CDR3 consists of 13 residues. CDR3 coding DNA: TGCAGCGTTGAAGCAGGGCCCCAAGAGACCCAGTACTTC. Residues: CSVEAGPQETQYF.